This T cell receptor (beta chain) was recorded in a study of beta chain features in type 1 diabetes. General study results and limits: Patients showed naive, central memory and Treg TCRB repertoires that appeared more similar than those of healthy donors. cDNA sequencing could over-represent cells with high TCR expression. The VDJ junctions of type 1 diabetes patients carried fewer insertions and more deletions.

In this sample, this clone turned up a few times. Its antigen is unidentified. Expressed TCRB transcripts were sequenced because the isolated RNA had all been reverse transcribed beforehand. The average output of naive, central memory and regulatory T cell samples was approximately 3.6 million reads. Only in-frame clones appear in the TCRdb table, and some are missing; sequencing was by immunoSEQ multiplex PCR. The profile shows 400,000 to 450,000 clones, 14% of them singletons. Germline V gives CDR1 SGHRS, CDR2 YFSETQ. The V and J ends lost 2 bases and 0 bases respectively, with 15 bases between them. The CDR3 is 18 residues long.

The source is a man aged 25 to 40 in good health. Specimen: naive CD4+ T cells from blood. This rearrangement joins TRBV5-1 to TRBJ1-6; possible D gene TRBD1, 5 bases. The CDR3, as DNA: TGCGCCAGCAGCTTACGACAGTCTACTAGCTCCTATAATTCACCCCTCCACTTT. This gives the protein CASSLRQSTSSYNSPLHF.